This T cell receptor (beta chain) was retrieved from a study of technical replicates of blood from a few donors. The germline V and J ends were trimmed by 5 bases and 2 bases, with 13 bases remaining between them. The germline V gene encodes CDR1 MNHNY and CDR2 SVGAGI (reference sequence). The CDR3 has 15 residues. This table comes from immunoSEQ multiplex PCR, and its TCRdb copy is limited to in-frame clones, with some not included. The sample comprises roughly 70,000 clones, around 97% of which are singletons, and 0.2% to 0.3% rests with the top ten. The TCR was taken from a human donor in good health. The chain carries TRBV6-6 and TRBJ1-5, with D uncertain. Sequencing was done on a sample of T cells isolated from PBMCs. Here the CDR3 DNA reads TGTGCCAGCAGTCCTCGACTGGGAGGCAATCAGCCCCAGCATTTT. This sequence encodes CASSPRLGGNQPQHF.